This TCR beta chain was retrieved from a study of esophageal squamous cell carcinoma under preoperative chemotherapy. Overall study: Both tumor-infiltrating lymphocytes and peripheral blood T cells were profiled.

The CDR3 length is 16 residues. Germline-derived CDR1 and CDR2 are MNHEY and SVGAGI. V shed 2 bases and J 5 bases; nucleotides not matched to a gene: 8. The study's findings and limits: After paclitaxel-nedaplatin, abundant clones were more likely to contract than amplify. Peripheral T cells showed a significant TCR diversity increase after chemotherapy, unlike tumor-infiltrating lymphocytes. Peripheral T cells migrating into the tumor appeared to partly supply post-treatment tumor-infiltrating lymphocytes.

Time point indicated: before preoperative PTX-NDP chemotherapy. TCRdb itself ran the PCR reads through MiXCR, one entry per CDR3 protein. The sample carries fewer than 15,000 distinct CDR3 sequences, 45% to 60% recorded once. In its sample, this clonotype was seen a few times. Its specificity is unknown. The sequence was collected from a human donor with esophageal squamous cell carcinoma. The donor label of this sample is uncertain. This sample was taken from a patient given preoperative chemotherapy. The V call is TRBV6-5, the J call TRBJ2-2; 7 nucleotides match TRBD2. The CDR3 spells CASSYGSTSRTGELFF. The CDR3 nucleotides are TGTGCCAGCAGTTACGGGTCGACTAGCAGGACCGGGGAGCTGTTTTTT.